These 2 T cell receptor beta chains were sequenced from one sample in a study of T cell responses to AZD1222 COVID-19 vaccine. The protocol was immunoSEQ multiplex PCR, while the TCRdb copy is restricted to in-frame clones and leaves out a portion. Seen here are approximately 140,000 clones, 80% to 95% observed once, and the top ten hold about 3.2%. Here the sequenced sample was peripheral blood, taken 28 days after the second AZD1222 dose. These TCRs come from an adult who received the AZD1222 COVID-19 vaccine.

The CDR3 region has the DNA TGTGCCAGCAGCGCTACTTCCTACTATGGCTACACCTTC. The encoded protein is CASSATSYYGYTF. J is TRBJ1-2 and V is TRBV2; D gene unclear. Trimming took 6 bases from V and 3 from J, leaving 11 bases between them. The CDR3 has 13 residues. CDR1 SNHLY and CDR2 FYNNEI come from the germline V gene.

V and J are TRBV5-6 and TRBJ1-5; tentative D call: TRBD1 (6 bases). With 2 bases removed from V and 5 bases from J, the gap between germline ends came to 14 bases. The germline CDR1 and CDR2 sequences are SGHDT and YYEEEE. The CDR3 is made up of 15 amino acids. The CDR3 bases are TGTGCCAGCAGCTTCGGCCAGGGGTTGTATCAGCCCCAGCATTTT. Translated, it gives CASSFGQGLYQPQHF.